This TCR beta chain was captured in a study of cytotoxic CD8 clonotypes in ibrutinib-treated CLL. The wider study: Sequenced samples delivered averages of roughly 260,000 productive templates and 90,000 or so productive rearrangements. The study, taken as a whole, reports: With treatment, public clonotypes, which were uncommon, either contracted or remained stable. Clonality went higher at ibrutinib response and then dropped back toward baseline at progression. Baseline clonality was higher than in age-matched healthy donors and moved in step with circulating CD8+ T-cell counts.

TCRdb's copy holds only in-frame clones and misses some; the assay was immunoSEQ multiplex PCR. The sample has 150,000 or so clones, around 80% seen once; the top ten hold around 7.6%. V lost 1 base and J lost 3, with 13 bases in between. Germline V CDR1 and CDR2: SGHDN, FVKESK. The CDR3 runs to 15 residues. A note on this clone: The antigen is not known.

This TCR was sampled from a human donor with chronic lymphocytic leukemia. This chain uses TRBV14 with TRBJ2-7, with D possibly being TRBD1 (5 bases). Sequenced here: PBMCs, sampled after 36 months of ibrutinib treatment. The CDR3 DNA sequence: TGTGCCAGCAGCCAAGCGCTCGGACAAAGCTACGAGCAGTACTTC. This gives the protein CASSQALGQSYEQYF.